The present T cell receptor beta chain was sequenced within a study of CD8+ T cells in alopecia areata. Study-level points and caveats: Lesional scalp displayed greater clonality than normal scalp, most notably in alopecia totalis/universalis. Tofacitinib significantly brought down scalp clonality and expanded CD8+ clones among top 100.

Comments on this clone: What it binds is unknown.

The treatment here: oral pan-JAK inhibitor, 5-10 mg twice daily. The authors extracted RNA and reverse transcribed it into cDNA as the sequencing template. Generated by immunoSEQ multiplex PCR, the TCRdb table keeps only in-frame clones and is missing some. The sample carries around 70,000 clones, over 25% recorded once. CDR3 length equals 14 residues. CDR1 is SNHLY and CDR2 is FYNNEI in the germline V gene. The V and J ends lost 4 bases and 1 base respectively, with 5 bases between them. This receptor was taken from a human donor with alopecia areata. The sequenced sample was CD8+ T cells sorted from blood, obtained at week 4, from a patient treated with tofacitinib. This chain joins TRBV2 and TRBJ2-6; D remains unclear. The CDR3 here is CASSGVSGANVLTF. The CDR3 DNA reads TGTGCCAGCAGTGGAGTTTCTGGGGCCAACGTCCTGACTTTC.